Sequencing of this T cell receptor (beta chain) was carried out in a study of shared T cell receptors in the human thymus. Germline CDR1 SGHAT, CDR2 FQNNGV. The CDR3 has 15 residues. V shed 3 bases and J 5 bases; nucleotides not matched to a gene: 6. Sequencing was performed with immunoSEQ multiplex PCR; in TCRdb, only in-frame clones are kept and a portion is missing. The sample lists 450,000 to 650,000 clones, 78% occurring once. A further study also used this sample, focusing on human thymus T cells. As that study records: Thymic tissue was derived from resections collected during corrective heart surgery. Related studies found that unrelated individuals share highly overlapping thymic repertoires.

The receptor was derived from a boy under two years old with a congenital heart defect. Input material: thymocytes. This chain joins TRBV11-2 and TRBJ2-7, with TRBD1 matching over 11 bases. The CDR3 DNA is TGTGCCAGCAGCTTTCCCCCGGGACAGGGGGACGAGCAGTACTTC. Its translation is CASSFPPGQGDEQYF.